What follows describes a single T cell receptor beta chain. The antigen remains unidentified. The entry originates in a study of CXCR3-negative and CXCR3-positive naive CD8 T cells. Through 5' RACE with UMI labels, the TRB cDNA libraries were prepared. TCRdb reanalyzed the 5' RACE reads, giving one entry per CDR3 protein sequence and no DNA. The sample shows approximately 98,000 distinct CDR3 sequences, and 0.9% to 1.2% sits with its ten largest clones. Study-wide findings and caveats: Greater hydrophobicity was found in TRB CDR3s of CXCR3-positive naive cells than of CXCR3-negative naive cells. Memory CD8+ T cell repertoires were far less diverse than both naive subsets.

Sequencing was carried out using naive CXCR3+ CD8+ T cells from blood. Subset indicated: CD45RO-CCR7+CD27+CD95- naive CD8+ T cells expressing CXCR3 (TNR3+). The receptor was derived from a human donor in good health. Some clones in this sample may be carry-over from other donors' samples.

CDR3 sequence: CASTGQGAYNEQFF. The chain combines TRBV19 with TRBJ2-1; TCRdb's D call, TRBD1, is unchecked because there is no DNA. The germline gives CDR1 LNHDA, CDR2 SQIVND (reference sequence). CDR3 length: 14 amino acids.